This TCR beta chain was profiled in a study of blood T cell repertoires in COVID-19. Study-wide background: COVID-19 samples from acute and convalescent phases originated in the United States, Italy and Spain.

Study processing details: Reference gene primer amplification gave estimated nucleated cell counts. TCRdb's table, derived via immunoSEQ multiplex PCR, lists solely in-frame clones and lacks some. V, J and clone size are those of that table, while D and trimming were read from the DNA. The data show 60,000 to 80,000 clones, with 88% seen just once and more than 4% held by the top ten. Trimming cost V 1 base and J 1 base, with 10 bases left between them. The CDR3 is 15 amino acids. The germline CDR1 and CDR2 sequences are SGHTA and FQGNSA. Sample: peripheral blood. The chain joins TRBV7-2 to TRBJ2-5; D is unresolved. This TCR came from a human donor in a cohort sampled during active COVID-19. This CDR3 is CASSLGSYLQETQYF. DNA for the CDR3: TGTGCCAGCAGCTTAGGGTCCTACCTCCAAGAGACCCAGTACTTC.